This T cell receptor beta chain emerged from a study of shared clonotypes between healthy human individuals. At the level of the study: Donors had three CD4 naive, three CD4 memory, two CD8 naive and one CD8 memory plate apiece. The study, taken as a whole, reports: Shared clonotypes across all four donors exceeded non-shared ones in generation probability.

This clone was observed once. Its antigen is still unknown. Evenly divided among several immunoSEQ plates was the genomic DNA of each subset. Clones were read by immunoSEQ multiplex PCR, and TCRdb kept only the in-frame ones, dropping some. This table has more than 1.2 million clones, 98% appearing once. The CDR3 length is 15 residues. Trimming took 4 bases from V and 6 from J; bases not matched to a gene: 13. The sequenced material came from naive CD4+ T cells sorted from blood. Subset meaning: CD45RA+ positively selected. The receptor was isolated from a man under 40 in good health. The J gene is TRBJ2-7, the V gene TRBV5-3, with TRBD2 matching 7 bases. TRBV5-3 is flagged as an ORF with uncertain function. CDR3 DNA sequence: TGTGCCAGAAGCAGGGTTTGGGGGAGGGCGCGCGAGCAGTACTTC. It encodes CARSRVWGRAREQYF.